These 17 T cell receptor beta chains came from one sample sequenced in a study of T cells and Merkel cell carcinoma outcomes. TCRdb keeps only in-frame clones here, not all; method: immunoSEQ multiplex PCR. Here the sample spans around 14,000 clones, just under 95% being singletons. Sequenced: tumor tissue from Merkel cell carcinoma. The source of these receptors is a human donor with Merkel cell carcinoma.

The rearrangement joins TRBV6-6 to TRBJ1-5, with 10 nucleotides matching TRBD1. The CDR3 runs 13 residues. CDR1 and CDR2 (germline): MNHNY, SVGAGI (reference sequence). J was trimmed by 6 bases and V by 7 bases; bases with no gene match: 3. The DNA for the CDR3 is TGTGCCAGCACCGGACAGGGGGGTCAGCCCCAGCATTTT. It translates to CASTGQGGQPQHF.

This chain joins TRBV11-2 and TRBJ2-5; no clear D gene. Germline V lookup: CDR1 SGHAT, CDR2 FQNNGV. V was clipped by 3 bases and J by 4 bases, with 9 bases between them. This CDR3 comprises 13 residues. Here the CDR3 DNA reads TGTGCCAGCAGCTTTAGAGCGTTAGAGACCCAGTACTTC. It translates to CASSFRALETQYF.

This rearrangement joins TRBV5-1 to TRBJ1-1; no clear D. V gave up 3 bases and J gave up 6 bases, with 12 bases separating them. The CDR3 extends over 13 amino acids. The V gene's germline CDR1 is SGHRS and CDR2 YFSETQ. The CDR3 protein is CASSSTGLSEAFF. The DNA for the CDR3 is TGCGCCAGCAGCTCCACCGGTCTTTCTGAAGCTTTCTTT.

The J gene is TRBJ1-6, the V gene TRBV6-1; no reliable D call. CDR1 MNHNS and CDR2 SASEGT come from the germline V gene. V lost 7 bases, J lost 0 bases, and 7 bases lay in between. This CDR3 has 14 residues. This chain's CDR3 is CASTVSSYNSPLHF. In DNA, the CDR3 is TGTGCCAGCACCGTTAGCTCCTATAATTCACCCCTCCACTTT.

Points on this clone: The sample carries other DNA sequences with the same CDR3. In DNA form, the CDR3 reads TGCGCCAGCAGACAGGGAGCGCAGAACACCGGGGAGCTGTTTTTT. Its translation: CASRQGAQNTGELFF. The chain has TRBV5-1 and TRBJ2-2, with a possible D match to TRBD1 (6 bases). Trimming removed 5 bases at V and 1 base at J, with 12 bases between. Looked up from germline, CDR1 is SGHRS and CDR2 is YFSETQ. The CDR3 covers 15 residues.

This clone appeared a single time. The rearrangement links TRBV20-1 to TRBJ2-3; D gene ambiguous. CDR1 and CDR2 (germline): DFQATT, SNEGSKA (reference sequence). The CDR3 is 11 residues long. V gave up 2 bases and J gave up 5 bases, with 5 bases separating them. CDR3 sequence reads: CSARKGDTQYF. The CDR3 nucleotides are TGCAGTGCTAGAAAGGGAGATACGCAGTATTTT.

This chain uses TRBV18 with TRBJ2-3; no definite D call. V gave up 5 bases and J gave up 7 bases, with 16 bases separating them. CDR3 size: 14 residues. The germline gives CDR1 KGHSH, CDR2 LQKENI. The CDR3 spells CASSSRALTNTQYF. The CDR3 DNA follows: TGTGCCAGCTCAAGTCGGGCCCTCACGAATACGCAGTATTTT.

With respect to this clone: Germline is not matched at one junction end, which may reflect a read error. The chain links TRBV18 to TRBJ2-3; perhaps TRBD2 as D (6 bases). Germline values: CDR1 KGHSH, CDR2 LQKENI. This CDR3 is built from 13 residues. CDR3 in amino acids: CASLPTGEDTQYF. CDR3 bases: TGTGCCAGCTTACCAACGGGGGAAGATACGCAGTATTTT. The full variable domain, completed using reference TRBV18 and TRBJ2-3, is NAGVMQNPRHLVRRRGQEARLRCSPMKGHSHVYWYRQLPEEGLKFMVYLQKENIIDESGMPKERFSAEFPKEGPSILRIQQVVRGDSAAYFCASLPTGEDTQYFGPGTRLTVL.

This clone was counted once. This sequence joins TRBV7-8 and TRBJ2-2, with 9 bases aligning to TRBD2. Germline assignment: CDR1 SGHVS and CDR2 FQNEAQ. J gave up 7 bases and V 6 bases, and 6 bases lay outside the gene matches. There are 14 residues in the CDR3. Here the CDR3 reads CASRVAGAVGELFF. DNA of the CDR3: TGTGCCAGCAGGGTAGCGGGGGCGGTCGGGGAGCTGTTTTTT.

The chain employs TRBV12-5 and TRBJ2-2; no reliable D call. Germline CDR1 is LGHNT and CDR2 is FRNRAP. The V gene lost 2 bases and the J gene lost 3 bases, with 10 bases spanning the gap. CDR3 length: 15 amino acids. The CDR3 DNA sequence: TGTGCTAGTGGTTTGACCCTTGGGGACACCGGGGAGCTGTTTTTT. Residues: CASGLTLGDTGELFF.

The J gene is TRBJ2-6, the V gene TRBV7-9, with TRBD1 matching over 9 bases. The CDR3 has 18 residues. Trimming at V came to 0 bases and at J to 0 bases, leaving 3 bases not matched to a gene. CDR1 is SEHNR, CDR2 FQNEAQ, per germline (reference sequence). In DNA form, the CDR3 reads TGTGCCAGCAGCTTAGCAACAGGGGGCTTCTCTGGGGCCAACGTCCTGACTTTC. This codes for CASSLATGGFSGANVLTF.

The chain recombines TRBV7-8 with TRBJ2-7; D is undetermined. V lost 2 bases, J lost 3 bases, and 5 bases lay in between. Looked up from germline, CDR1 is SGHVS and CDR2 is FQNEAQ. The CDR3 loop spans 12 amino acids. DNA of the CDR3: TGTGCCAGCAGCTTAAGGGTCTACGAGCAGTACTTC. This codes for CASSLRVYEQYF. The full variable domain, completed using reference TRBV7-8 and TRBJ2-7, is GAGVSQSPRYKVAKRGQDVALRCDPISGHVSLFWYQQALGQGPEFLTYFQNEAQLDKSGLPSDRFFAERPEGSVSTLKIQRTQQEDSAVYLCASSLRVYEQYFGPGTRLTVT.

The chain is built from TRBV5-5 and TRBJ1-2; 7 nucleotides agree with TRBD1. CDR1 and CDR2 from the germline V gene are SGHKS and YYEKEE (reference sequence). With V trimmed by 3 bases and J by 0 bases, 5 bases remained unmatched. The CDR3 covers 15 residues. The CDR3 sequence: CASSWDSLTNYGYTF. CDR3 bases: TGTGCCAGCAGCTGGGACAGCCTAACTAACTATGGCTACACCTTC. The full variable domain, its missing parts supplied by reference TRBV5-5 and TRBJ1-2, is DAGVTQSPTHLIKTRGQQVTLRCSPISGHKSVSWYQQVLGQGPQFIFQYYEKEERGRGNFPDRFSARQFPNYSSELNVNALLLGDSALYLCASSWDSLTNYGYTFGSGTRLTVV.

The chain is built from TRBV4-1 and TRBJ1-4; TRBD1 agrees at 8 bases. Germline V gives CDR1 MGHRA, CDR2 YSYEKL. The V segment lost 5 bases and the J segment 4 bases; nucleotides outside the gene matches: 9. The CDR3 extends over 16 amino acids. The CDR3 bases are TGCGCCAGCAGCTGGCAGGCAGGGGGCCTTAATGAAAAACTGTTTTTT. Translated: CASSWQAGGLNEKLFF.

V is TRBV7-2 and J is TRBJ2-1; tentatively, D is TRBD2 (5 bases). The germline V and J ends were trimmed by 5 bases and 0 bases, with 11 bases remaining between them. Germline CDR1 and CDR2: SGHTA and FQGNSA. The CDR3 has 15 residues. This CDR3 is CASSPGLSSYNEQFF. CDR3 bases: TGTGCCAGCAGCCCCGGACTCAGCTCCTACAATGAGCAGTTCTTC. The variable domain in full, with the rest retrieved from reference TRBV7-2 and TRBJ2-1, is GAGVSQSPSNKVTEKGKDVELRCDPISGHTALYWYRQSLGQGLEFLIYFQGNSAPDKSGLPSDRFSAERTGGSVSTLTIQRTQQEDSAVYLCASSPGLSSYNEQFFGPGTRLTVL.

The rearrangement joins TRBV5-1 to TRBJ1-1, with a tentative D call TRBD1 (5 bases). The CDR3 is 14 amino acids. V was clipped by 1 base and J by 4 bases, with 11 bases between them. Germline V gene sequence: CDR1 SGHRS, CDR2 YFSETQ. The CDR3 loop reads CASSLKDGTTEAFF. The CDR3 coding sequence is TGCGCCAGCAGCTTGAAGGATGGGACCACTGAAGCTTTCTTT.

This sequence joins TRBV2 and TRBJ1-2; D gene uncertain. V lost 5 bases and J 8 bases, leaving 12 bases between the germline ends. Germline V CDR1 and CDR2: SNHLY, FYNNEI. CDR3 length: 12 amino acids. The CDR3 reads CASSSAGLGYTF. DNA for the CDR3: TGTGCCAGCAGTTCGGCGGGGTTAGGCTACACCTTC.